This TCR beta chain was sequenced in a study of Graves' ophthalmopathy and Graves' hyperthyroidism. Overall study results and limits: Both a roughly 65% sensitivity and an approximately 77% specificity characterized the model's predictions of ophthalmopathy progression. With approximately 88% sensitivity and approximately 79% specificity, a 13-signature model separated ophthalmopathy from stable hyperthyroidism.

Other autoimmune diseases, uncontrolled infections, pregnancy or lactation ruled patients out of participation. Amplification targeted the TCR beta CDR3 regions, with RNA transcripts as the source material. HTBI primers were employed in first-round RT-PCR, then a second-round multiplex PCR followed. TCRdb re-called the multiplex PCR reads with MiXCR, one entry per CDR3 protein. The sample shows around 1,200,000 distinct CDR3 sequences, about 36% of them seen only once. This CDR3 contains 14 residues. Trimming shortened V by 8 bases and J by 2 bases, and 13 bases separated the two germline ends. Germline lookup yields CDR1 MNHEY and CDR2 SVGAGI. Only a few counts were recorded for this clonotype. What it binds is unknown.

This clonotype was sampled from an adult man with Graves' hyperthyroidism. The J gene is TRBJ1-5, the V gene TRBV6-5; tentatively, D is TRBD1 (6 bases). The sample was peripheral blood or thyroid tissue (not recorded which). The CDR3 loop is CASGGSGGNQPQHF. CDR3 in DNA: TGTGCCAGCGGGGGGTCAGGGGGCAATCAGCCCCAGCATTTT.